A selection of T cell receptor beta chains follows, all from one sample in a study of blood T cell repertoires in COVID-19. Clones were sequenced by immunoSEQ multiplex PCR, and TCRdb holds only the in-frame ones, with some missing. Counted here are around 81,000 clones, about 86% occurring once; the ten biggest clones make up more than 4.5%. The sequenced sample consisted of peripheral blood. The receptors come from a woman older than 75 with acute or convalescent COVID-19. Both conserved end residues are part of each CDR3. Fields, in order: V gene, clone size, J gene, D gene, CDR3 DNA, CDR3 protein. A D gene is named only where the DNA matches it firmly. Only part of the rows carry a size: once, few, many, or a class if the clone is expanded.

>TRBV27|-|TRBJ2-7|TRBD1
TGTGCCAGCAGTAGGGGGGACAGGGTATACGAGCAGTACTTC
CASSRGDRVYEQYF
>TRBV5-1|-|TRBJ2-1|TRBD2
TGCGCCAGCAGCCTCTGGGGGCGCGGGAGGGCGGAGTACAATGAGCAGTTCTTC
CASSLWGRGRAEYNEQFF
>TRBV6-5|-|TRBJ1-1|-
TGTGCCAGCCGTACAGGAATGAACACTGAAGCTTTCTTT
CASRTGMNTEAFF
>TRBV2|-|TRBJ1-5|TRBD1
TGTGCCAGCAGGACAGGGGAAGGTGGCAATCAGCCCCAGCATTTT
CASRTGEGGNQPQHF
>TRBV5-4|-|TRBJ2-2|TRBD2
TGTGCCAGCAGCTTGGCTGAAGCGGGACGAACCGGGGAGCTGTTTTTT
CASSLAEAGRTGELFF
>TRBV7-2|-|TRBJ2-2|-
TGTGCCAGCAGCTCTAAACTAGGGAGCACCGGGGAGCTGTTTTTT
CASSSKLGSTGELFF
>TRBV7-9|many|TRBJ1-6|-
TGTGCCAGCAGCCCAGGCAGGGGCCGTTGGACCTATAATTCACCCCTCCACTTT
CASSPGRGRWTYNSPLHF
>TRBV19|-|TRBJ2-3|TRBD2
TGTGCCAGTAGTATATCTGGCGGGAGCTCGATCCCAGATACGCAGTATTTT
CASSISGGSSIPDTQYF
>TRBV5-1|-|TRBJ1-1|TRBD1
TGCGCCAGCAGCATTACCGGGACAGGGTACACTGAAGCTTTCTTT
CASSITGTGYTEAFF
>TRBV15|-|TRBJ2-3|TRBD2
TGTGCCACCAGCAGAGAGGGGGCTAGCGGGAGACTTAGTGGCACAGATACGCAGTATTTT
CATSREGASGRLSGTDTQYF
>TRBV9|-|TRBJ2-2|TRBD2
TGTGCCAGCAGCGCCGGGACTAGCGGGAGTGCCGGGGAGCTGTTTTTT
CASSAGTSGSAGELFF
>TRBV4-2|-|TRBJ2-7|TRBD2
TGTGCCAGCAGCCAAGAGCTAGCGGGAGGTTTCGGGCAGTACTTC
CASSQELAGGFGQYF
>TRBV9|-|TRBJ2-1|-
TGTGCCAGCAGCGCCTCGGCGGGGCCCTACAATGAGCAGTTCTTC
CASSASAGPYNEQFF
>TRBV7-9|-|TRBJ2-3|TRBD2
TGTGCCAGCAGCTTGCAGCGGGAATCAGATACGCAGTATTTT
CASSLQRESDTQYF
>TRBV21-1|-|TRBJ1-5|-
TGTGCCAGCAGCACACACGAAACGGGGGGGGATAGCAATCAGCCCCAGCATTTT
CASSTHETGGDSNQPQHF
>TRBV9|-|TRBJ2-2|TRBD2
TGTGCCAGCAGCCTCGGAGGGGCTAGCGGGAACACCGGGGAGCTGTTTTTT
CASSLGGASGNTGELFF
>TRBV7-2|-|TRBJ2-7|-
TGTGCCAGCAGCACAGGACAGCCCTACGAGCAGTACTTC
CASSTGQPYEQYF
>TRBV5-1|few|TRBJ1-1|-
TGCGCCAGCGGTCAAACAGGGAGCACTGAAGCTTTCTTT
CASGQTGSTEAFF
>TRBV30|-|TRBJ1-2|-
TGTGCCTGGGCAGGGGCCTCCTATGGCTACACCTTC
CAWAGASYGYTF
>TRBV5-1|-|TRBJ1-5|TRBD1
TGCGCCAGCAGCACCGGGACAGGGAGTCAGCCCCAGCATTTT
CASSTGTGSQPQHF
>TRBV16|once|TRBJ2-3|TRBD2
TGTGCCAGCAGTCCCGGTGTAGCGGGAGATTCTACGCAGTATTTT
CASSPGVAGDSTQYF
>TRBV12-3/TRBV12-4|-|TRBJ1-2|-
TGTGCCAGCAGCCAGACAGGCACCTATGGCTACACCTTC
CASSQTGTYGYTF
>TRBV5-6|-|TRBJ2-1|-
TGTGCCAGCAGCCCCTACGGGGGAAGCTCCTACAATGAGCAGTTCTTC
CASSPYGGSSYNEQFF
>TRBV28|-|TRBJ1-5|-
TGTGCCAGCAGTTTATCCCAAAATCAGCCCCAGCATTTT
CASSLSQNQPQHF
>TRBV5-1|-|TRBJ2-1|-
TGCGCCAGCAGCTTAGGGGGTCAGTCCTACAATGAGCAGTTCTTC
CASSLGGQSYNEQFF
>TRBV27|-|TRBJ2-7|TRBD1
TGTGCCAGCAGTCCCAACACAGGGGGGGGACAGGGCTTCGAGCAGTACTTC
CASSPNTGGGQGFEQYF
>TRBV5-1|-|TRBJ2-1|TRBD2
TGCGCCAGCAGCGTTGGGACTAGCGGGAGGATGAATGAGCAGTTCTTC
CASSVGTSGRMNEQFF
>TRBV3-1/TRBV3-2|-|TRBJ1-6|TRBD1
TGTGCCAGCAGCCAAGAGGGGACAGGGCTGGGATCACCCCTCCACTTT
CASSQEGTGLGSPLHF
>TRBV3-1/TRBV3-2|-|TRBJ2-2|-
TGTGCCAGCAGCCAAGCCGCGAACACCGGGGAGCTGTTTTTT
CASSQAANTGELFF
>TRBV7-6|-|TRBJ2-3|TRBD1
TGTGCCAGCAGCGAGAGTCCGGGACAGGGGGCAGATACGCAGTATTTT
CASSESPGQGADTQYF
>TRBV11-2|-|TRBJ2-5|TRBD2
TGTGCCAGCAGCTACGGACTAGCGGGAGGTGAAGAGACCCAGTACTTC
CASSYGLAGGEETQYF
>TRBV24-1|-|TRBJ2-3|TRBD2
TGTGCCACCAGTGACCCAACTAGCGGGGGCACAGATACGCAGTATTTT
CATSDPTSGGTDTQYF
>TRBV14|-|TRBJ2-3|-
TGTGCCAGCAGCCTATACTATACGCAGTATTTT
CASSLYYTQYF
>TRBV5-5|-|TRBJ2-3|TRBD2
TGTGCCAGCAGCAGGGGACTAGCGGGACCGACAGATACGCAGTATTTT
CASSRGLAGPTDTQYF
>TRBV7-9|-|TRBJ1-4|-
TGTGCCAGCAGCTTAGTCAGTAATGAAAAACTGTTTTTT
CASSLVSNEKLFF
>TRBV5-1|-|TRBJ2-3|TRBD1
TGCGCCAGCAGCTTGGAGGGGGCCACAGATACGCAGTATTTT
CASSLEGATDTQYF